This T cell receptor beta chain was sequenced in a study of stem cell transplantation in POMP-related autoinflammatory disease. For the study at large: Pre-transplant patients had naive-skewed CD4+ T cells and few CD8+ T cells.

Prominent immunodeficiency with autoinflammation defined PRAID. V lost 2 bases and J lost 2; bases outside the gene matches: 6. Germline CDR1 and CDR2: SGHRS and YFSETQ. The CDR3 has 16 residues. This table comes from immunoSEQ multiplex PCR, and its TCRdb copy is limited to in-frame clones, with some not included. The repertoire holds about 68,000 clones, with under 95% as singletons. The origin of this receptor is a human patient with POMP-related autoinflammation and immune dysregulation (PRAID). The graft donor may be the source of some T cells. The starting material was CD4+ T cells from PBMCs, obtained after stem cell transplantation. V is TRBV5-1 and J is TRBJ2-2; TRBD1 aligns across 7 bases. As DNA, the CDR3 is TGCGCCAGCAGCTTAGGGGCAGGGGGAAACACCGGGGAGCTGTTTTTT. Translated, it gives CASSLGAGGNTGELFF. Drawing the rest from reference TRBV5-1 and TRBJ2-2, the complete variable domain is KAGVTQTPRYLIKTRGQQVTLSCSPISGHRSVSWYQQTPGQGLQFLFEYFSETQRNKGNFPGRFSGRQFSNSRSEMNVSTLELGDSALYLCASSLGAGGNTGELFFGEGSRLTVL.